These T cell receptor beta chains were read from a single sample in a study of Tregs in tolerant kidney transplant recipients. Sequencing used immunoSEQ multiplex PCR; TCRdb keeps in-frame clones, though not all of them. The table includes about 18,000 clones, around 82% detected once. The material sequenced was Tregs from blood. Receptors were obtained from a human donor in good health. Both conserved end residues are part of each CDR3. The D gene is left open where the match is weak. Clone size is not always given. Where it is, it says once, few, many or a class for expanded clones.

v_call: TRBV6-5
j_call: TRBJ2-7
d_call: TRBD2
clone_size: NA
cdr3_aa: CASNPGGTRSYEQYF
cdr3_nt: TGTGCCAGCAATCCCGGGGGGACCCGCTCCTACGAGCAGTACTTC

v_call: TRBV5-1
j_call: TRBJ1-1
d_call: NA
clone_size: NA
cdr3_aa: CASSLDSPVLEAFF
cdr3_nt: TGCGCCAGCAGCTTGGATTCGCCGGTTCTTGAAGCTTTCTTT

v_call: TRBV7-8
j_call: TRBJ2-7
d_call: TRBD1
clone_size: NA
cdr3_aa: CASSPRDRGSYEQYF
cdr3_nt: TGTGCCAGCAGCCCCCGGGACAGGGGTTCCTACGAGCAGTACTTC

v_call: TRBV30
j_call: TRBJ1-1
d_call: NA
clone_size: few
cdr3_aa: CAWSLQQNTEAFF
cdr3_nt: TGTGCCTGGAGCTTACAGCAGAACACTGAAGCTTTCTTT

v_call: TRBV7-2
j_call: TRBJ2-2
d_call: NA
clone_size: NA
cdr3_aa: CASSTGQLDNTGELFF
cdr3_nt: TGTGCCAGCAGCACAGGACAGCTTGACAACACCGGGGAGCTGTTTTTT

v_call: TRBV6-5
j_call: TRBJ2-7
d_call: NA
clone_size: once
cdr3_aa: CASSVGLTTPQYF
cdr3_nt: TGTGCCAGCAGCGTGGGCTTAACGACCCCGCAGTACTTC

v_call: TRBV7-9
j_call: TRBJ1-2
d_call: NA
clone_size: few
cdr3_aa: CASSWDNYGYTF
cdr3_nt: TGTGCCAGCAGCTGGGACAACTATGGCTACACCTTC

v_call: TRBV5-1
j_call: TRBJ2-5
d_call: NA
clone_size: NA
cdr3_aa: CASSESTGIGKTQYF
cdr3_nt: TGCGCCAGCAGCGAATCGACCGGAATCGGGAAGACCCAGTACTTC

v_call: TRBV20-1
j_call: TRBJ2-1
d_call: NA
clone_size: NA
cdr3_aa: CSASGQDEQFF
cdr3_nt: TGCAGTGCCTCAGGGCAGGATGAGCAGTTCTTC

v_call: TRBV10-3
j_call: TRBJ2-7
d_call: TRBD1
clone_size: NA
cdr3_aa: CAIRPQGQGEGEQYF
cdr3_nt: TGTGCCATCAGGCCCCAGGGACAGGGGGAAGGCGAGCAGTACTTC

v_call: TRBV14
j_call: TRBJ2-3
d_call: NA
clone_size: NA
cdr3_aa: CASSVRGTDTQYF
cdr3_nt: TGTGCCAGCAGTGTCAGAGGCACAGATACGCAGTATTTT

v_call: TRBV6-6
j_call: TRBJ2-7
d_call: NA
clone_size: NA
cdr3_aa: CASTRVGIEQYF
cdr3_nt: TGTGCCAGCACCCGAGTGGGTATCGAGCAGTACTTC

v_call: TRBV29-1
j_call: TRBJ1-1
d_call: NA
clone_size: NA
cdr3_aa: CSANSNRNTEAFF
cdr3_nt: TGCAGCGCCAACTCCAACAGGAACACTGAAGCTTTCTTT

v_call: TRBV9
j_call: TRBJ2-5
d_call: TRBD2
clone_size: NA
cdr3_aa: CASSPLAGVGETQYF
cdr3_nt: TGTGCCAGCAGCCCGCTAGCGGGAGTGGGCGAGACCCAGTACTTC

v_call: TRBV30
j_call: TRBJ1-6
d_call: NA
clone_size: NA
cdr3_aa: CASAGRANSPLHF
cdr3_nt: TGTGCCTCCGCGGGACGGGCAAATTCACCCCTCCACTTT

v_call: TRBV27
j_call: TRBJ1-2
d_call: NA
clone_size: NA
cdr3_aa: CASSRAGTHFGYTF
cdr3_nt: TGTGCCAGCAGTAGAGCCGGGACACACTTTGGCTACACCTTC

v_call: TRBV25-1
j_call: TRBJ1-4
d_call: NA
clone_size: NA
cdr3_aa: CGRGKLFF
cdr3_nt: TGCGGGAGAGGAAAACTGTTTTTT

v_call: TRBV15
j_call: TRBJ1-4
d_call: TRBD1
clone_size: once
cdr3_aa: CATQAGQSSEKLFF
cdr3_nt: TGTGCCACACAGGCGGGACAGTCCTCCGAAAAACTGTTTTTT

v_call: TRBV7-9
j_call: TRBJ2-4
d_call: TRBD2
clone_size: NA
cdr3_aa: CASSRGGIGNPAKNIQYF
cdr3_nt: TGTGCCAGCAGTCGGGGGGGAATAGGGAATCCGGCCAAAAACATTCAGTACTTC

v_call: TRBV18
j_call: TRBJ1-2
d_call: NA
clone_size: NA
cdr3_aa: CASSPPDGGRYYGYTF
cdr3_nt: TGTGCCAGCTCACCACCGGATGGGGGCCGTTACTATGGCTACACCTTC

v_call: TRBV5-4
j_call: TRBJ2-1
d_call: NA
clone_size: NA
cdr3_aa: CASSTMGDNEQFF
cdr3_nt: TGTGCCAGCAGCACTATGGGTGACAATGAGCAGTTCTTC

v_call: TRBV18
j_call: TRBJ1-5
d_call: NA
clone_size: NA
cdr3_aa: CASSLVRLGQPQHF
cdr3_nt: TGTGCCAGCTCACTAGTAAGGTTGGGGCAGCCCCAGCATTTT

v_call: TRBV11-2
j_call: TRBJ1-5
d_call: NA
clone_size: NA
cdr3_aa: CASSLGTDSNQPQHF
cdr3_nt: TGTGCCAGCAGCTTAGGGACAGATAGCAATCAGCCCCAGCATTTT

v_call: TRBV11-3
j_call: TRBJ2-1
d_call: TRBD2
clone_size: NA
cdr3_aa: CASSRRTSAEGGEQFF
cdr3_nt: TGTGCCAGCAGCCGACGGACTAGCGCCGAGGGTGGTGAGCAGTTCTTC

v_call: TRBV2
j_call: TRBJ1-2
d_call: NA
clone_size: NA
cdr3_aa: CASSLLRGNNYGYTF
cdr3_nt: TGTGCCAGCAGCCTTTTACGGGGGAATAACTATGGCTACACCTTC

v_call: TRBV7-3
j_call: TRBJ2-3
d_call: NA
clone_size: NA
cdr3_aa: CASSWGAIADTQYF
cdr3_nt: TGTGCCAGCAGCTGGGGGGCGATTGCAGATACGCAGTATTTT

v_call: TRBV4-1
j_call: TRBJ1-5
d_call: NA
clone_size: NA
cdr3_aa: CASSLMTGVINQPQHF
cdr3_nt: TGCGCCAGCAGTCTAATGACGGGGGTTATCAATCAGCCCCAGCATTTT

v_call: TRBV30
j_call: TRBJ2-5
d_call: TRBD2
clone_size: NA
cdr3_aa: CAWRSGLAGGPVETQYF
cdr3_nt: TGTGCCTGGAGGTCGGGACTAGCGGGAGGGCCGGTGGAGACCCAGTACTTC

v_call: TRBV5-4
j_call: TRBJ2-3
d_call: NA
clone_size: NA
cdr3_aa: CASTKGTDTQYF
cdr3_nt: TGTGCCAGCACCAAGGGCACAGATACGCAGTATTTT

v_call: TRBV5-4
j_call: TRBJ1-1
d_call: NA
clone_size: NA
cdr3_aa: CASSLGRTEAFF
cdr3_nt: TGTGCCAGCAGCTTGGGGAGGACTGAAGCTTTCTTT

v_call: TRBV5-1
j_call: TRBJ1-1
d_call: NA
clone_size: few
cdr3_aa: CASSLAVRGKSEAFF
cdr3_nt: TGCGCCAGCAGCTTGGCCGTGAGGGGAAAGAGCGAAGCTTTCTTT

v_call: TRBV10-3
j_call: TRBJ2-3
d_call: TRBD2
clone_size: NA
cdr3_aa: CATNIAGGGDTQYF
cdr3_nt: TGTGCCACGAACATAGCGGGGGGAGGAGATACGCAGTATTTT

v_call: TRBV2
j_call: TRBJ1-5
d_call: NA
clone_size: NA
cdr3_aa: CASTGRAGSNQPQHF
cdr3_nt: TGTGCCAGCACCGGCAGGGCAGGAAGCAATCAGCCCCAGCATTTT

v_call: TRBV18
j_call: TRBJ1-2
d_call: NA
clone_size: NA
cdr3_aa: CASSPKVTF
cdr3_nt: TGTGCCAGCTCACCAAAGGTGACCTTC

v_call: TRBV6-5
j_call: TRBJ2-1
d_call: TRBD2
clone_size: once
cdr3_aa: CASSYPGASGGMEQFF
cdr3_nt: TGTGCCAGCAGTTACCCTGGGGCTAGCGGGGGTATGGAGCAGTTCTTC

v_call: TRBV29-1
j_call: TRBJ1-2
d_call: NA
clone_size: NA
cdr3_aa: CSAGELPYGYTF
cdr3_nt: TGCAGCGCCGGAGAGCTCCCCTATGGCTACACCTTC

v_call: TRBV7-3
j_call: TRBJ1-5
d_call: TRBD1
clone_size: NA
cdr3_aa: CARINRGQAQPQHF
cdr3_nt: TGTGCCAGGATTAACAGGGGTCAGGCTCAGCCCCAGCATTTT

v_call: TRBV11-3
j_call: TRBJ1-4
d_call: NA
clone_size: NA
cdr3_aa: CASSEQGGGNEKLFF
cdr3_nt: TGTGCCAGCAGCGAACAGGGAGGAGGTAATGAAAAACTGTTTTTT

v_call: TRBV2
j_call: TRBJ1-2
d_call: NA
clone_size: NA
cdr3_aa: CASSEALLSRGYTF
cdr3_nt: TGTGCCAGCAGTGAAGCGCTTCTGTCCCGGGGCTACACCTTC

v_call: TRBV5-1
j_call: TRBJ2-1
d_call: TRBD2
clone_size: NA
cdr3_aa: CASSLAGTSGIRGYEQFF
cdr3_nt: TGCGCCAGCAGCTTGGCCGGGACTAGCGGGATCCGGGGGTATGAGCAGTTCTTC

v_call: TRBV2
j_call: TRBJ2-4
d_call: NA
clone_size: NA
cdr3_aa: CASSERGFKNIQYF
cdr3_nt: TGTGCCAGCAGTGAAAGGGGGTTCAAAAACATTCAGTACTTC

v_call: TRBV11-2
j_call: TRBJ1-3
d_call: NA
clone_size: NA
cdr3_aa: CASSLGNSGNTIYF
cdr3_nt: TGTGCCAGCAGCTTAGGCAACTCTGGAAACACCATATATTTT

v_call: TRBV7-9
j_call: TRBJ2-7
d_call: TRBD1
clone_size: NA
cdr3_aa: CASKRQGHEQYF
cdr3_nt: TGTGCCAGCAAACGACAGGGGCACGAGCAGTACTTC

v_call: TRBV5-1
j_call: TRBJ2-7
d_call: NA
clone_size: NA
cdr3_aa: CASSLGPARTYEQYF
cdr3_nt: TGCGCCAGCAGCTTGGGGCCCGCTCGCACCTACGAGCAGTACTTC

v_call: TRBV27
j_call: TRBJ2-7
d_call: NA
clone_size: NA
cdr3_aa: CASSLTFSYEQYF
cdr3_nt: TGTGCCAGCAGTTTAACTTTCTCCTACGAGCAGTACTTC

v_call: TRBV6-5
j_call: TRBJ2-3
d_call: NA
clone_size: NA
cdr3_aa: CASSPPPGDTQYF
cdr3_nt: TGTGCCAGCAGCCCGCCGCCAGGGGATACGCAGTATTTT

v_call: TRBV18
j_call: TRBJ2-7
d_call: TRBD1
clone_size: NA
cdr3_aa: CASSPGQAHYEQYF
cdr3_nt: TGTGCCAGCTCACCGGGACAGGCCCACTACGAGCAGTACTTC

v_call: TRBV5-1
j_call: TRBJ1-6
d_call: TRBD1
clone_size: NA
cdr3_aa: CASSPGTGDLPLHF
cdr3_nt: TGCGCCAGCAGCCCCGGGACAGGGGACCTACCCCTCCACTTT

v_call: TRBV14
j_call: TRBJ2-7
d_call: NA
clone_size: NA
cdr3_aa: CASGIHRETYEQYF
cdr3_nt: TGTGCCAGCGGGATACACAGGGAGACCTACGAGCAGTACTTC

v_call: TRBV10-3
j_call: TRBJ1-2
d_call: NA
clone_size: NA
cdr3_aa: CAIRREGYGYTF
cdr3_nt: TGTGCCATACGCAGGGAAGGCTATGGCTACACCTTC

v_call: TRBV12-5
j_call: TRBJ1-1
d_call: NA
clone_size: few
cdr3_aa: CASGLRDYEAFF
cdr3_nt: TGTGCTAGTGGTTTGAGGGACTATGAAGCTTTCTTT

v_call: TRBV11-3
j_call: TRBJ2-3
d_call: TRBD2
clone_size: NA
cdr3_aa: CASSVGDYGTDTQYF
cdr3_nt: TGTGCCAGCAGCGTCGGGGACTACGGCACAGATACGCAGTATTTT

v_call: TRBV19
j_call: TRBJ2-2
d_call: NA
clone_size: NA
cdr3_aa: CASSRGAPGELFF
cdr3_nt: TGTGCCAGCTCTCGGGGGGCCCCCGGGGAGCTGTTTTTT

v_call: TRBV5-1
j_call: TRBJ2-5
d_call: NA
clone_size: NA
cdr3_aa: CASSTLGQETQYF
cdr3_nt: TGCGCCAGCAGCACACTTGGGCAAGAGACCCAGTACTTC

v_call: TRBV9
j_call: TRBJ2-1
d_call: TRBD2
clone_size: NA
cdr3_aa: CASSVLAGVYNEQFF
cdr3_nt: TGTGCCAGCAGCGTTCTGGCGGGGGTCTACAATGAGCAGTTCTTC

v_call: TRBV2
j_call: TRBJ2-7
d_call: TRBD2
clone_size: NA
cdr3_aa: CASSRAGLSYEQYF
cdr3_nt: TGTGCCAGCTCCAGAGCGGGGTTATCCTACGAGCAGTACTTC